These T cell receptor beta chains were read from a single sample in a study of T cell responses to AZD1222 COVID-19 vaccine. Method: immunoSEQ multiplex PCR; TCRdb's copy keeps in-frame clones and lacks some. The sample lists around 140,000 clones; just under 95% were seen once. The material was peripheral blood, obtained on day 0 of AZD1222 vaccination. These receptors were collected from an adult in good health. The CDR3 runs from the conserved cysteine through the conserved F or W. A D gene is named only where the DNA matches it firmly. Size values are once, few and many counts, or a class for expanded clones, and some rows have none.

d_call clone_size j_call v_call cdr3_nt cdr3_aa
- - TRBJ1-1 TRBV6-5 TGTGCCAGCCAATATGGGGCCCCAAACACTGAAGCTTTCTTT CASQYGAPNTEAFF
TRBD2 - TRBJ2-1 TRBV4-2 TGTGCCAGCAGCCTCCATGGGGGGACTAGGTACAATGAGCAGTTCTTC CASSLHGGTRYNEQFF
TRBD1 - TRBJ1-1 TRBV7-3 TGTGCCAGCAGCCCGACAGGGGGCACGGGAACTGAAGCTTTCTTT CASSPTGGTGTEAFF
- once TRBJ2-7 TRBV5-5 TGTGCCAGCAGCTTGCAAGGGGGGTACGAGCAGTACTTC CASSLQGGYEQYF
- - TRBJ1-2 TRBV5-5 TGTGCCAGCAGCGGTTTCCGCAGAAACTATGGCTACACCTTC CASSGFRRNYGYTF
TRBD2 - TRBJ2-7 TRBV5-1 TGCGCCAGCAGCTTGGCCACGCGGGAGGCCGAGCAGTACTTC CASSLATREAEQYF
TRBD1 - TRBJ2-2 TRBV4-1 TGCGCCAGCAGGACAGGGGGAAAGGGCACCGGGGAGCTGTTTTTT CASRTGGKGTGELFF
- - TRBJ1-2 TRBV27 TGTGCCAGCACCCTTCATGGGGGGAATGGTGGCTACACCTTC CASTLHGGNGGYTF
- - TRBJ2-1 TRBV6-2/TRBV6-3 TGTGCCAGCAGTTACGGTCTAGCCCAAAAGGGGAATGAGCAGTTCTTC CASSYGLAQKGNEQFF
TRBD1 - TRBJ2-1 TRBV15 TGTGCCACCAATTGGGACAGGGGTTTTCGTAACAATGAGCAGTTCTTC CATNWDRGFRNNEQFF
- once TRBJ1-2 TRBV2 TGTGCCAGCAGCGGGGATGGGGTCTATGGCTACACCTTC CASSGDGVYGYTF
- - TRBJ1-2 TRBV6-5 TGTGCCAGCAGTTACTCGATCGAACCTAACTATGGCTACACCTTC CASSYSIEPNYGYTF
- - TRBJ2-7 TRBV5-4 TGTGCCAGCAGCGATGACCCTTTTGGGGAGCAGTACTTC CASSDDPFGEQYF
- - TRBJ1-2 TRBV12-3/TRBV12-4 TGTGCCAGCAGTGTACAGGTTAACTATGGCTACACCTTC CASSVQVNYGYTF
TRBD1 - TRBJ1-1 TRBV7-2 TGTGCCAGCAGCTTTAATCCAGGGGGCACTGAAGCTTTCTTT CASSFNPGGTEAFF
- medium-sized TRBJ2-1 TRBV5-1 TGCGCCAGCAGCTTGACCCCGGCGGGATGGGGCAATGAGCAGTTCTTC CASSLTPAGWGNEQFF
- - TRBJ2-7 TRBV3-1/TRBV3-2 TGTGCCAGCAGCCGTAATAGCGGATCCCTCGAGCAGTACTTC CASSRNSGSLEQYF
- - TRBJ1-2 TRBV5-1 TGCGCCAGCAGCTTGGGGAACAGAGGAGGCTATGGCTACACCTTC CASSLGNRGGYGYTF
- - TRBJ2-1 TRBV28 TGTGCCAGCAGCTTACAGTCCCGGGGGAACAATGAGCAGTTCTTC CASSLQSRGNNEQFF
TRBD2 - TRBJ2-1 TRBV3-1/TRBV3-2 TGTGCCAGCAGCCCAACTAGCGGAGGCTACAATGAGCAGTTCTTC CASSPTSGGYNEQFF
- - TRBJ1-6 TRBV30 TGTGCCTGGAGTGTCGGGACTCCGGCCTCCTATAATTCACCCCTCCACTTT CAWSVGTPASYNSPLHF
- - TRBJ1-1 TRBV3-1/TRBV3-2 TGTGCCAGCAGCCAACTCGCCGGAATGAACACTGAAGCTTTCTTT CASSQLAGMNTEAFF
- - TRBJ1-1 TRBV21-1 TGTGCCAGCCCGAAAGGGGCAGATCAGAACACTGAAGCTTTCTTT CASPKGADQNTEAFF
- - TRBJ1-2 TRBV6-2/TRBV6-3 TGTGCCAGCAGTGACCCCGGGACAAGGATTATTCAGAATGGCTACACCTTC CASSDPGTRIIQNGYTF
- - TRBJ2-3 TRBV7-8 TGTGCCAGCAGCTCCAGGGGGGGATACACAGATACGCAGTATTTT CASSSRGGYTDTQYF
TRBD1 - TRBJ2-2 TRBV11-2 TGTGCCAGCAGCTTCCCGCGGACAGGGAACACCGGGGAGCTGTTTTTT CASSFPRTGNTGELFF